This T cell receptor (beta chain) was retrieved from a study of blood T cell repertoires in COVID-19. Study details: Collection of acute and convalescent COVID-19 samples took place in the United States, Italy and Spain. T cells, B-cell-depleted T cells, or PBMCs provided the cDNA or gDNA that served as material.

In the original processing: Amplification of reference gene primers was used by the study to estimate nucleated cell counts. Assay used: immunoSEQ multiplex PCR; TCRdb lists only in-frame clones, some missing. V and J calls and clone size are as listed in that table; D and trimming were resolved from the DNA. Of 100,000 to 150,000 clones in the sample, approximately 88% were seen once. Trimming left V 6 bases short and J 6 bases short, with 15 bases between. The CDR3 runs 13 residues. Germline V CDR1 and CDR2: MNHEY, SVGEGT. This clone was seen more than once but under ten times. The chain carries TRBV6-2 or TRBV6-3 and TRBJ2-7, with D possibly matching TRBD1 (5 bases). The sample taken for sequencing was peripheral blood. The receptor comes from a man between 45 and 60 years old with acute or convalescent COVID-19. The CDR3 nucleotides read TGTGCCAGCAGCCCCCCCCCAGGGTTCGAGCAGTACTTC. Translated: CASSPPPGFEQYF.